The subject of this entry is one T cell receptor beta chain. Its antigen remains unidentified. An end of the junction does not agree with germline; a read error may underlie this. The data were obtained in a study of Graves' ophthalmopathy and Graves' hyperthyroidism. The study, taken as a whole, reports: Ophthalmopathy progression predictions by the model showed roughly 75% specificity and about 70% sensitivity. Between ophthalmopathy and stable hyperthyroidism, a 13-signature model drew a separation with around 86% sensitivity and around 80% specificity. Appearing in blood as well were most expanded thyroid clonotypes above 0.001 frequency.

Amplification targeted the TCR beta CDR3 regions, with RNA transcripts as the source material. HTBI primers served in a first-round RT-PCR, which a second-round multiplex PCR followed. TCRdb recomputed calls from the multiplex PCR reads with MiXCR, one row per CDR3 protein. The sample records about 700,000 distinct CDR3 sequences, about two fifths being singletons. Ophthalmopathy-affected donors exhibited moderate-to-severe activity, CAS ≥3, NOSPECS ≥4, and duration under 3 months. The sequence came from an adult man with Graves' ophthalmopathy. The sequenced material came from peripheral blood.

CDR3 protein: CAISPGGLFF. The CDR3 DNA reads TGTGCCATCAGTCCCGGGGGGCTGTTTTTT. The rearrangement uses TRBV10-3 and TRBJ2-2; a weak D match, TRBD2 (6 bases). The CDR3 length is 10 residues. Per germline, CDR1 ENHRY and CDR2 SYGVKD.